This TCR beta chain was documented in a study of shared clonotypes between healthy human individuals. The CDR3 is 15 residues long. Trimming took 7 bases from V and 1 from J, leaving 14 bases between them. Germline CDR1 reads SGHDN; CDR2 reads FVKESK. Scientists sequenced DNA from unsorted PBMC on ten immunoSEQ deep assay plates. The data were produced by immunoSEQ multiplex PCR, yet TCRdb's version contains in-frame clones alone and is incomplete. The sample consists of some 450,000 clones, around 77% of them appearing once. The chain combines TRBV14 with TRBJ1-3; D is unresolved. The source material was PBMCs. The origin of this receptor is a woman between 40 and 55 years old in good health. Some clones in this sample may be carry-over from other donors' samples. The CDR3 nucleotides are TGTGCCAGCACCCGAGATGCTGCATCTGGAAACACCATATATTTT. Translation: CASTRDAASGNTIYF.